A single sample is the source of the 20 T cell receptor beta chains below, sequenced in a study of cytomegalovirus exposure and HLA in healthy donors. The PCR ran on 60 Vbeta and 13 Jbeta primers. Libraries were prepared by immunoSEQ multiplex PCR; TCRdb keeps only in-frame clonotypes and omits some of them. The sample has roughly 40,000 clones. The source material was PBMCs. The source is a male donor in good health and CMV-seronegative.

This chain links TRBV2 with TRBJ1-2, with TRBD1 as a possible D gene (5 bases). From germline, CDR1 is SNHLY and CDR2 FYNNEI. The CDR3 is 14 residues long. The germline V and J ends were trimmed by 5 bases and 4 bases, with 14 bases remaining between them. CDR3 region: CASSSTVSGYGYTF. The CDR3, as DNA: TGTGCCAGCAGTTCGACAGTCTCGGGCTATGGCTACACCTTC.

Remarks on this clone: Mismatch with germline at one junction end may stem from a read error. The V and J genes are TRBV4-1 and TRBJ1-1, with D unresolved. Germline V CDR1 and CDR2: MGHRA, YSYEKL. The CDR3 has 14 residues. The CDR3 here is CAGSQDRVNTEAFF. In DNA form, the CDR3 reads TGCGCCGGCAGCCAAGATCGGGTGAACACTGAAGCTTTCTTT.

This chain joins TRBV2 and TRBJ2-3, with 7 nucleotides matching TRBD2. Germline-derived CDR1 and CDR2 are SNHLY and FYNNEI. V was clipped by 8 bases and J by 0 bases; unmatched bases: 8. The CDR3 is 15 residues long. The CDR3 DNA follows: TGTGCCAGCCACCGGCTAGCGGTGAGCACAGATACGCAGTATTTT. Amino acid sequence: CASHRLAVSTDTQYF.

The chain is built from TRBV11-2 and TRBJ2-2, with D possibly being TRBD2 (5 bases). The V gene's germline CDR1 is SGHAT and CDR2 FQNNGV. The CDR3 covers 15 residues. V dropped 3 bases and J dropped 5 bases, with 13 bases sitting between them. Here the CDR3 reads CASSLAGGRTGELFF. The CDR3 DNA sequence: TGTGCCAGCAGCTTGGCAGGAGGTCGGACCGGGGAGCTGTTTTTT. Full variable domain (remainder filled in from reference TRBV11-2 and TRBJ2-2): EAGVAQSPRYKIIEKRQSVAFWCNPISGHATLYWYQQILGQGPKLLIQFQNNGVVDDSQLPKDRFSAERLKGVDSTLKIQPAKLEDSAVYLCASSLAGGRTGELFFGEGSRLTVL.

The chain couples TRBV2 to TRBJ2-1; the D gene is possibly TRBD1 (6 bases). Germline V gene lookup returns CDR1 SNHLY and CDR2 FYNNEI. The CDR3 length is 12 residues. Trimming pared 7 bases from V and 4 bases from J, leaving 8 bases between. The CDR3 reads CASKDRYNEQFF. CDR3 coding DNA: TGTGCCAGCAAAGACAGGTACAATGAGCAGTTCTTC.

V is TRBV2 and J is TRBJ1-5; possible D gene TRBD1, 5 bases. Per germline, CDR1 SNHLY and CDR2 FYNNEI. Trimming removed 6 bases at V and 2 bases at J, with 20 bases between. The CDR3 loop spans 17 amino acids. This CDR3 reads CASSGSTIEGGNQPQHF. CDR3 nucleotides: TGTGCCAGCAGCGGATCCACCATTGAAGGGGGCAATCAGCCCCAGCATTTT.

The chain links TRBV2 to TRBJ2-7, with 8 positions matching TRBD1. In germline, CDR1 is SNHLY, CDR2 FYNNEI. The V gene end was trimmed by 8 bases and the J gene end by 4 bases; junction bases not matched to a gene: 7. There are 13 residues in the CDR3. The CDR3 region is CASVRTGIYEQYF. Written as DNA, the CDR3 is TGTGCCAGCGTCAGGACAGGGATTTACGAGCAGTACTTC.

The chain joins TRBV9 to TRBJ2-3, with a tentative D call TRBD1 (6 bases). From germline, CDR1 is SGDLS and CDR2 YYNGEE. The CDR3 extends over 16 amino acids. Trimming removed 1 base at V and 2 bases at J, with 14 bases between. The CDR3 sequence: CASSVTSGTITDTQYF. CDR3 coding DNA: TGTGCCAGCAGCGTAACCTCCGGGACAATCACAGATACGCAGTATTTT. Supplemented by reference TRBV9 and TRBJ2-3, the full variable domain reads DSGVTQTPKHLITATGQRVTLRCSPRSGDLSVYWYQQSLDQGLQFLIQYYNGEERAKGNILERFSAQQFPDLHSELNLSSLELGDSALYFCASSVTSGTITDTQYFGPGTRLTVL.

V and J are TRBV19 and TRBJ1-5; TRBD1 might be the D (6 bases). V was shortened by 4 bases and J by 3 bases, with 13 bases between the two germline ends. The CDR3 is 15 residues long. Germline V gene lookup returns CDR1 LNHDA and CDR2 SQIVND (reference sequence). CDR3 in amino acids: CASSTAGVANQPQHF. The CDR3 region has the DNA TGTGCCAGTAGTACCGCAGGGGTCGCCAATCAGCCCCAGCATTTT.

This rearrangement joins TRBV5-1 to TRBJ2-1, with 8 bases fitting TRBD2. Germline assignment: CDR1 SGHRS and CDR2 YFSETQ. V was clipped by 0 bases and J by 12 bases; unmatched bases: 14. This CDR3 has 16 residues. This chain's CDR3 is CASSLVGLDKGHGQFF. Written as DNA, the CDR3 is TGCGCCAGCAGCTTGGTGGGACTAGATAAAGGTCATGGGCAGTTCTTC.

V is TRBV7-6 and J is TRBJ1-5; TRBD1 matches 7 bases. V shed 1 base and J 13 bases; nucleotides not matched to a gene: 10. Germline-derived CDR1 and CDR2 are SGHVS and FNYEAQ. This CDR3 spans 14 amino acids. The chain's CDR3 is CASSLGAAGGGQHF. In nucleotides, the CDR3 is TGTGCCAGCAGCTTAGGGGCAGCAGGGGGTGGGCAGCATTTT.

CDR3 sequence reads: CASWDGGGTKETQYF. CDR3 DNA: TGTGCCAGCTGGGACGGGGGGGGGACGAAGGAGACCCAGTACTTC. The rearrangement joins TRBV2 to TRBJ2-5; 8 nucleotides match TRBD2. The CDR3 runs 15 residues. Germline values: CDR1 SNHLY, CDR2 FYNNEI. Trimming removed 8 bases from V and 5 bases from J; junction bases left unmatched: 13.

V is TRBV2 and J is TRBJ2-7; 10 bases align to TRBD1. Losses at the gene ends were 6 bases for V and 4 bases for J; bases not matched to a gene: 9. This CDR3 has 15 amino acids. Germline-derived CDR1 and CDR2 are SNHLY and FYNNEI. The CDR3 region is CASSSDRGLWYEQYF. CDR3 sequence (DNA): TGTGCCAGCAGCTCCGACAGGGGGCTCTGGTACGAGCAGTACTTC. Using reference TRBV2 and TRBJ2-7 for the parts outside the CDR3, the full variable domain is EPEVTQTPSHQVTQMGQEVILRCVPISNHLYFYWYRQILGQKVEFLVSFYNNEISEKSEIFDDQFSVERPDGSNFTLKIRSTKLEDSAMYFCASSSDRGLWYEQYFGPGTRLTVT.

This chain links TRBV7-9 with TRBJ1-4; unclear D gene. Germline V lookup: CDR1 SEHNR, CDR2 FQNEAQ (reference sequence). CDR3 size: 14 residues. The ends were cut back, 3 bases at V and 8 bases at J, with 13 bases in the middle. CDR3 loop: CASSFTREGEKLFF. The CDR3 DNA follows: TGTGCCAGCAGCTTTACCCGGGAGGGAGAAAAACTGTTTTTT.

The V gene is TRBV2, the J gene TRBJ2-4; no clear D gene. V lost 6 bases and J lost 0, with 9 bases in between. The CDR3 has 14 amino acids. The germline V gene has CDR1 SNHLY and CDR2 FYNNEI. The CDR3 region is CASSQSIAKNIQYF. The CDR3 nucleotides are TGTGCCAGCAGCCAGTCGATAGCCAAAAACATTCAGTACTTC.

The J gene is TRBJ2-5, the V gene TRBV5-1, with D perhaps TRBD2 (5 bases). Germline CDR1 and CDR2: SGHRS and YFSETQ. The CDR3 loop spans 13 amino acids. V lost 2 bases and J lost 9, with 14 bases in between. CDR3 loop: CASSFTSPGAQYF. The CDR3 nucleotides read TGCGCCAGCAGCTTTACTTCCCCCGGGGCCCAGTACTTC.

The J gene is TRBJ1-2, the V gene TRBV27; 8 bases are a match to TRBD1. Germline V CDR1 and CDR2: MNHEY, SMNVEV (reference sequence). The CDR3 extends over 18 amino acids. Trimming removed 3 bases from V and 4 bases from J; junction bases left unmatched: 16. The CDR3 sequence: CASSLSGAGRGRVYGYTF. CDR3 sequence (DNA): TGTGCCAGCAGTTTGAGTGGGGCGGGCAGGGGGCGGGTCTATGGCTACACCTTC.

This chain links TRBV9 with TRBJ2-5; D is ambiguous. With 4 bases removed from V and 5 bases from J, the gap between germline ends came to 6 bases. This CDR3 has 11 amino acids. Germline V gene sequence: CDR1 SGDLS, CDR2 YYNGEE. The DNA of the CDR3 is TGTGCCAGCAGCCCCGGGGAGACCCAGTACTTC. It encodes CASSPGETQYF.

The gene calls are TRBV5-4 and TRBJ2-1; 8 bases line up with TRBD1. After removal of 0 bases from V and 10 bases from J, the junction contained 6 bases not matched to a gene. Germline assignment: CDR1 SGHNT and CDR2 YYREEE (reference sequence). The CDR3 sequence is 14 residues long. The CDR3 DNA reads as TGTGCCAGCAGCTTGGACAGGGGGGTCAAGGAGCAGTTCTTC. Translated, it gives CASSLDRGVKEQFF.

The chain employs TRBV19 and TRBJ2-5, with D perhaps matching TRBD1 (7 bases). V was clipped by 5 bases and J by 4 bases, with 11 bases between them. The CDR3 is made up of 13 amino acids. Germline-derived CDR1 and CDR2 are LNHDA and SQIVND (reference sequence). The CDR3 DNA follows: TGTGCCAGTAGTGCTCAGGGGGGAGAGACCCAGTACTTC. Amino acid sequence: CASSAQGGETQYF.